Below, 19 T cell receptor beta chains from the same sample are listed, as sequenced in a study of blood T cells in healthy people across ages. The use of a sample-barcoded 5' primer and a J-beta primer mix characterized a second PCR of roughly 7 to 12 cycles. Each CDR3 protein is one row after TCRdb ran MiXCR on the 5' RACE reads. Of roughly 930,000 distinct CDR3 sequences listed, roughly 52% were seen once; the top ten hold 13%. Sequencing used blood. These receptors were obtained from a man between 25 and 39 years old in good health.

The V and J genes are TRBV2 and TRBJ1-5; 8 nucleotides align to TRBD1. The CDR3 has 15 amino acids. Trimming at V came to 6 bases and at J to 3 bases, leaving 7 bases not matched to a gene. Germline V CDR1 and CDR2: SNHLY, FYNNEI. CDR3 nucleotides: TGTGCCAGCAGCCTACAGGGGGGGAACAATCAGCCCCAGCATTTT. Translation: CASSLQGGNNQPQHF.

The rearrangement uses TRBV6-2 or TRBV6-3 and TRBJ1-4; D is unresolved. V lost 2 bases, J lost 5 bases, and 15 bases lay in between. In germline, CDR1 is MNHEY, CDR2 SVGEGT. CDR3 length equals 16 residues. The CDR3 DNA is TGTGCCAGCAGTTACGCTCCGGGGAAGCGAAATGAAAAACTGTTTTTT. This gives the protein CASSYAPGKRNEKLFF.

The chain joins TRBV6-2 or TRBV6-3 to TRBJ2-3, with 7 bases fitting TRBD1. V lost 10 bases and J lost 0; bases outside the gene matches: 13. The germline V gene encodes CDR1 MNHEY and CDR2 SVGEGT. The CDR3 covers 16 residues. The CDR3 DNA is TGTGCCATGCCGCCACACCGGGACAGTAGCACAGATACGCAGTATTTT. Protein product: CAMPPHRDSSTDTQYF.

This clonotype was counted at least ten times. The chain employs TRBV7-2 and TRBJ2-5, with 13 bases lining up with TRBD2. The end of the DNA is better explained by TRBJ2-7, so the J call may be wrong. This CDR3 spans 15 amino acids. Germline-derived CDR1 and CDR2 are SGHTA and FQGNSA. The CDR3 region is CASSHRTSGGHEQYF. The CDR3 DNA is TGTGCCAGCAGCCACCGGACTAGCGGGGGCCACGAGCAGTACTTC.

This clonotype was seen only a few times. The chain employs TRBV29-1 and TRBJ2-5; D might be TRBD2 (5 bases). Germline values: CDR1 SQVTM, CDR2 ANQGSEA. With 7 bases removed from V and 2 bases from J, the gap between germline ends came to 11 bases. This CDR3 comprises 12 residues. The CDR3 nucleotides are TGCAGCGCCCCGGACTGGCAAGAGACCCAGTACTTC. It is translated as CSAPDWQETQYF.

The J gene is TRBJ2-7, the V gene TRBV29-1, with 8 bases aligning to TRBD1. Per germline, CDR1 SQVTM and CDR2 ANQGSEA. The CDR3 sequence is 14 residues long. The J segment lost 4 bases and the V segment lost 6 bases, leaving 11 bases of the junction unmatched. The CDR3 DNA reads as TGCAGCGTGGCCGAGCAGGGGGCGGTGTACGAGCAGTACTTC. Translating gives CSVAEQGAVYEQYF.

This clonotype was detected only a few times. The V and J genes are TRBV7-9 and TRBJ2-3, with TRBD1 identical over 9 bases. CDR1 and CDR2 (germline): SEHNR, FQNEAQ (reference sequence). The CDR3 covers 16 residues. With 5 bases clipped from V and 5 bases from J, the junction kept 11 bases outside the gene matches. The CDR3 reads CASSTRDRAIEDTQYF. CDR3 nucleotide sequence: TGTGCCAGCAGCACCCGGGACAGGGCCATTGAAGATACGCAGTATTTT.

The chain uses TRBV12-3 or TRBV12-4 and TRBJ2-7, with 9 bases identical to TRBD2. CDR3 size: 12 residues. Unmatched junction bases numbered 1, after V lost 5 bases and J lost 5 bases. CDR3: CASSRTSDEQYF. The CDR3 DNA reads as TGTGCCAGCAGTCGGACTAGCGACGAGCAGTACTTC.

This clonotype has a single count. The chain carries TRBV5-1 and TRBJ2-3; TRBD1 matches at 10 bases. The germline V gene encodes CDR1 SGHRS and CDR2 YFSETQ. V was clipped by 7 bases and J by 4 bases; unmatched bases: 6. There are 14 residues in the CDR3. Here the CDR3 reads CASHRDRGADTQYF. Written as DNA, the CDR3 is TGCGCCAGCCACCGGGACAGGGGAGCAGATACGCAGTATTTT.

This clonotype has just one count. The chain uses TRBV28 and TRBJ1-2; D call uncertain. The CDR3 consists of 14 residues. V gave up 6 bases and J gave up 2 bases, with 13 bases separating them. Germline assignment: CDR1 MDHEN and CDR2 SYDVKM. In DNA, the CDR3 is TGTGCCAGCAGAAAAACCCAGGCCAACTATGGCTACACCTTC. Residues: CASRKTQANYGYTF.

V gene TRBV14 combines with J gene TRBJ2-3; D is unresolved. CDR1 SGHDN and CDR2 FVKESK come from the germline V gene. With 1 base removed from V and 0 bases from J, the gap between germline ends came to 5 bases. The CDR3 spans 14 residues. The CDR3 spells CASSQVPSTDTQYF. CDR3 bases: TGTGCCAGCAGCCAAGTCCCCAGCACAGATACGCAGTATTTT.

This clonotype was seen more than once but under ten times. A much more abundant neighbour one base away suggests this may be a read error. The rearrangement links TRBV5-1 to TRBJ2-7, with 9 bases that match TRBD1. Germline lookup yields CDR1 SGHRS and CDR2 YFSETQ. This CDR3 contains 14 residues. The V and J ends lost 4 bases and 1 base, in that order; junction bases with no gene match: 3. CDR3 sequence: CASSGTGPSYEQYF. CDR3 bases: TGCGCCAGCAGCGGGACAGGGCCTTCCTACGAGCAGTACTTC.

The chain links TRBV30 to TRBJ1-6; the D gene is possibly TRBD1 (5 bases). Trimming took off 8 bases at V and 5 bases at J, with 16 bases between the two ends. The CDR3 has 14 residues. Germline V gives CDR1 GTSNPN, CDR2 SVGIG (reference sequence). CDR3 amino acids: CALIGDHDNSPLHF. In nucleotides, the CDR3 is TGTGCCCTAATTGGGGACCACGATAATTCACCCCTCCACTTT.

J is TRBJ2-7 and V is TRBV24-1; D remains unclear. The germline CDR1 and CDR2 sequences are KGHDR and SFDVKD. The CDR3 has 15 residues. The V gene lost 3 bases and the J gene lost 0 bases, with 11 bases spanning the gap. CDR3 nucleotide sequence: TGTGCCACCAGTGATCTCGACGCGCACTCCTACGAGCAGTACTTC. This translates into CATSDLDAHSYEQYF.

Only a few counts were recorded for this clonotype. V usage is TRBV6-5 and J usage is TRBJ1-2; no firm D call. The CDR3 consists of 13 residues. Germline values: CDR1 MNHEY, CDR2 SVGAGI. With 6 bases removed from V and 0 bases from J, the gap between germline ends came to 8 bases. The CDR3 loop reads CASRTPTNYGYTF. The CDR3 DNA is TGTGCCAGCAGAACCCCTACTAACTATGGCTACACCTTC.

CDR3 in amino acids: CASSNSGRTGVPFEQYF. In DNA, the CDR3 is TGCGCCAGCAGCAACTCCGGGAGGACAGGAGTACCTTTCGAGCAGTACTTC. V gene TRBV5-1 combines with J gene TRBJ2-7; possibly TRBD1 or TRBD2 for D (7 bases each). The CDR3 totals 17 residues. Germline CDR1 reads SGHRS; CDR2 reads YFSETQ. V gave up 4 bases and J gave up 6 bases, with 26 bases separating them. Full variable domain (remainder filled in from reference TRBV5-1 and TRBJ2-7): KAGVTQTPRYLIKTRGQQVTLSCSPISGHRSVSWYQQTPGQGLQFLFEYFSETQRNKGNFPGRFSGRQFSNSRSEMNVSTLELGDSALYLCASSNSGRTGVPFEQYFGPGTRLTVT.

This clonotype appeared once. The CDR3: CSVVEGKDTQYF. The CDR3 nucleotides read TGCAGCGTTGTAGAGGGGAAAGATACGCAGTATTTT. This rearrangement joins TRBV29-1 to TRBJ2-3, with D perhaps given as TRBD1 or TRBD2 (5 bases each). This CDR3 has 12 amino acids. The germline CDR1 and CDR2 sequences are SQVTM and ANQGSEA. Between the trimmed V and J ends, which lost 4 bases and 5 bases, there was a span of 10 bases.

This clonotype was seen more than once but under ten times. The rearrangement joins TRBV12-3 or TRBV12-4 to TRBJ2-3; D gene uncertain. V lost 8 bases and J lost 2, with 14 bases in between. This CDR3 comprises 14 residues. The CDR3 protein is CASRAAPLTDTQYF. CDR3 DNA: TGTGCCAGCCGGGCCGCACCCCTCACAGATACGCAGTATTTT.

The chain has TRBV6-1 and TRBJ2-1, with TRBD2 matching over 9 bases. J gave up 3 bases and V 3 bases, and 6 bases lay outside the gene matches. Germline-derived CDR1 and CDR2 are MNHNS and SASEGT. The CDR3 covers 16 residues. CDR3 sequence reads: CASSDLASGDYNEQFF. The CDR3 nucleotides read TGTGCCAGCAGTGATCTAGCTAGCGGGGACTACAATGAGCAGTTCTTC.